This T cell receptor (beta chain) was identified in a study of blood T cell repertoires in COVID-19. Study details: The United States, Italy and Spain supplied acute and convalescent COVID-19 samples. PBMCs, B-cell-depleted T cells, or T cells provided the cDNA or gDNA that made up the material.

Authors' processing steps: Reference gene primers were amplified, and this amplification served to estimate nucleated cell counts. The repertoire was sequenced with immunoSEQ multiplex PCR; TCRdb's copy has only in-frame clones and lacks some. That table is the source of V, J and clone size, and D and trimming were worked out from the DNA. The sample holds about 350,000 clones, 88% seen once. This CDR3 region has 15 residues. The V segment lost 2 bases and the J segment 1 base; nucleotides outside the gene matches: 4. Germline CDR1 and CDR2: SGHKS and YYEKEE (reference sequence). Seattle participants joined during active infection and were tracked over time.

The V call is TRBV5-5, the J call TRBJ1-1, with TRBD1 matching over 8 bases. The sample comprised peripheral blood. This sequence originates from a woman between 65 and 79 years old with COVID-19, enrolled during active disease. CDR3 bases: TGTGCCAGCAGCTTCACCCAGGGGGCGAACACTGAAGCTTTCTTT. Its protein product is CASSFTQGANTEAFF.